The 27 T cell receptor beta chains listed next were all sequenced from one sample in a study of blood T cell repertoires in COVID-19. Assay used: immunoSEQ multiplex PCR; TCRdb lists only in-frame clones, some missing. Of about 230,000 clones listed, approximately 82% are singletons. The sequenced material came from peripheral blood. These receptors originate from a middle-aged man who had recovered from COVID-19.

This chain connects TRBV11-3 to TRBJ1-3; D may be TRBD1 (6 bases). Germline V gene sequence: CDR1 SGHNT, CDR2 YENEEA. The V gene lost 5 bases and the J gene lost 0 bases, with 11 bases spanning the gap. This CDR3 is built from 15 residues. The CDR3: CASSDRDTSGNTIYF. Here the CDR3 DNA reads TGTGCCAGCAGCGACCGGGACACCTCTGGAAACACCATATATTTT.

The chain combines TRBV9 with TRBJ2-1, with 7 bases aligning to TRBD2. CDR3 size: 14 residues. The V and J ends lost 0 bases and 4 bases, in that order; junction bases with no gene match: 1. Germline CDR1 and CDR2: SGDLS and YYNGEE. The CDR3 sequence is CASSVGDYYNEQFF. CDR3 DNA sequence: TGTGCCAGCAGCGTAGGGGACTATTACAATGAGCAGTTCTTC.

V usage is TRBV4-3 and J usage is TRBJ2-1, with TRBD2 matching 11 bases. V lost 5 bases, J lost 4 bases, and 4 bases stayed unmatched. The CDR3 has 15 amino acids. CDR1 and CDR2 (germline): LGHNA, YSLEER. The CDR3 here is CASSSTSGDYNEQFF. The DNA for the CDR3 is TGCGCCAGCAGCTCGACTAGCGGGGATTACAATGAGCAGTTCTTC.

The chain combines TRBV9 with TRBJ2-3; possibly TRBD2 for D (5 bases). V lost 5 bases, J lost 6 bases, and 13 bases lay in between. Germline CDR1 SGDLS, CDR2 YYNGEE. This CDR3 has 13 amino acids. The CDR3: CASSLQRGDTQYF. DNA of the CDR3: TGTGCCAGCAGTTTACAGAGAGGGGATACGCAGTATTTT.

In this sample, this clone turned up once. This chain uses TRBV28 with TRBJ2-3; D is undetermined. With 2 bases removed from V and 2 bases from J, the gap between germline ends came to 11 bases. Germline CDR1 reads MDHEN; CDR2 reads SYDVKM. The CDR3 consists of 15 residues. The CDR3 DNA sequence: TGTGCCAGCAGTTTAGGAGCCGGAAACACAGATACGCAGTATTTT. Its translation: CASSLGAGNTDTQYF.

In DNA form, the CDR3 reads TGTGCCAGCAGTGAATTCGGGAGCCCTCGACGCACAGATACGCAGTATTTT. Translation gives CASSEFGSPRRTDTQYF. The chain recombines TRBV6-4 with TRBJ2-3, with D possibly being TRBD2 (6 bases). The V end lost 3 bases, the J end lost 1 base, and 17 bases lay between the germline ends. The CDR3 has 17 amino acids. CDR1 MRHNA and CDR2 SNTAGT come from the germline V gene.

This clone was counted only a few times. The chain has TRBV5-4 and TRBJ1-2; a possible D gene is TRBD1 (5 bases). V lost 4 bases, J lost 6 bases, and 13 bases lay in between. The CDR3 length is 13 residues. Germline lookup yields CDR1 SGHNT and CDR2 YYREEE (reference sequence). The CDR3 nucleotides read TGTGCCAGCAGCCTCGCAGGGATAGATGGCTACACCTTC. This translates into CASSLAGIDGYTF.

V and J are TRBV12-3 or TRBV12-4 and TRBJ2-1, with D possibly TRBD1 on 6 matching bases. CDR3 length: 13 residues. V lost 4 bases and J 6 bases, leaving 10 bases between the germline ends. The CDR3 sequence is CASSSWDTNEQFF. The CDR3 coding sequence is TGTGCCAGCAGTTCCTGGGACACCAATGAGCAGTTCTTC.

This clone was detected a few times. This rearrangement joins TRBV3-1 (or the pseudogene TRBV3-2) to TRBJ2-3, with unresolved D. With 3 bases removed from V and 0 bases from J, the gap between germline ends came to 13 bases. This CDR3 is 16 amino acids long. CDR1 and CDR2 from the germline V gene are LGHDT and YNNKEL (reference sequence). The CDR3 nucleotides read TGTGCCAGCAGCCAGAAGAGGCATTCTAGCACAGATACGCAGTATTTT. Encoded protein: CASSQKRHSSTDTQYF.

The V and J genes are TRBV3-1 (or the pseudogene TRBV3-2) and TRBJ2-3, with 9 bases aligning to TRBD1. V was pared by 1 base and J by 1 base, with 0 bases of the junction left unmatched. The CDR3 totals 15 residues. Germline V lookup: CDR1 LGHDT, CDR2 YNNKEL (reference sequence). The CDR3 protein is CASSQGTGGTDTQYF. Here the CDR3 DNA reads TGTGCCAGCAGCCAAGGGACAGGGGGCACAGATACGCAGTATTTT.

This clone was picked up a small number of times. This rearrangement joins TRBV24-1 to TRBJ2-3; possible D gene TRBD1, 5 bases. The CDR3 sequence is 14 residues long. The V end lost 4 bases, the J end lost 2 bases, and 9 bases lay between the germline ends. Germline V lookup: CDR1 KGHDR, CDR2 SFDVKD. CDR3: CATSDDRFTDTQYF. The CDR3 bases are TGTGCCACCAGTGACGACAGATTCACAGATACGCAGTATTTT.

This sequence joins TRBV15 and TRBJ2-5; D is perhaps TRBD2 (7 bases). The CDR3 runs 19 residues. The ends were cut back, 0 bases at V and 4 bases at J, with 24 bases in the middle. Per germline, CDR1 LNHNV and CDR2 YYDKDF (reference sequence). CDR3 amino acids: CATSRDGPWGGPLGETQYF. The CDR3 region has the DNA TGTGCCACCAGCAGAGATGGCCCCTGGGGGGGCCCCTTGGGAGAGACCCAGTACTTC.

Only one count was recorded for this clone. This chain joins TRBV6-2 or TRBV6-3 and TRBJ1-1; 7 bases agree with TRBD1. This CDR3 spans 15 amino acids. The junction had 7 bases not matched to a gene; V was cut back by 5 bases and J by 1 base. Germline values: CDR1 MNHEY, CDR2 SVGEGT. The CDR3 sequence: CASSPQGGWNTEAFF. CDR3 DNA sequence: TGTGCCAGCAGTCCCCAGGGGGGCTGGAACACTGAAGCTTTCTTT.

The chain links TRBV2 to TRBJ2-5; 8 nucleotides line up with TRBD1. Germline CDR1 and CDR2: SNHLY and FYNNEI. This CDR3 comprises 14 residues. J gave up 5 bases and V 4 bases, and 6 bases lay outside the gene matches. The CDR3: CASSAGGGWETQYF. CDR3 nucleotide sequence: TGTGCCAGCAGTGCAGGGGGCGGGTGGGAGACCCAGTACTTC.

This chain uses TRBV5-1 with TRBJ1-2; 9 bases align to TRBD1. Trimming cost V 4 bases and J 7 bases; bases outside gene matches: 14. The CDR3 consists of 16 residues. The germline V gene has CDR1 SGHRS and CDR2 YFSETQ. The CDR3 reads CASSVQTGQGLGGYTF. CDR3 nucleotide sequence: TGCGCCAGCAGCGTCCAGACGGGACAGGGATTGGGTGGCTACACCTTC.

The rearrangement uses TRBV13 and TRBJ2-3; 7 positions match TRBD1. Germline CDR1 is PRHDT and CDR2 is FYEKMQ (reference sequence). Trimming removed 4 bases from V and 1 base from J; junction bases left unmatched: 2. This CDR3 comprises 14 residues. CDR3 region: CASSSGTGTDTQYF. The CDR3 coding sequence is TGTGCCAGCAGCTCCGGGACAGGCACAGATACGCAGTATTTT.

V gene TRBV5-1 combines with J gene TRBJ2-1; 12 nucleotides line up with TRBD2. Losses at the gene ends were 5 bases for V and 4 bases for J; bases not matched to a gene: 7. Germline V lookup: CDR1 SGHRS, CDR2 YFSETQ. The CDR3 covers 16 residues. The CDR3 DNA reads as TGCGCCAGCAGTTCGACCGGGACTAGCGGGTACAATGAGCAGTTCTTC. Translating gives CASSSTGTSGYNEQFF. Complete variable domain (other parts from reference TRBV5-1 and TRBJ2-1): KAGVTQTPRYLIKTRGQQVTLSCSPISGHRSVSWYQQTPGQGLQFLFEYFSETQRNKGNFPGRFSGRQFSNSRSEMNVSTLELGDSALYLCASSSTGTSGYNEQFFGPGTRLTVL.

J is TRBJ1-3 and V is TRBV12-3 or TRBV12-4; D not certain. The CDR3 runs 13 residues. Trimming shortened V by 1 base and J by 8 bases, and 9 bases separated the two germline ends. CDR3 in amino acids: CASSLGLGDTIYF. The DNA of the CDR3 is TGTGCCAGCAGTTTAGGGCTAGGAGACACCATATATTTT.

This rearrangement joins TRBV28 to TRBJ2-5, with D possibly TRBD1 on 5 matching bases. Germline assignment: CDR1 MDHEN and CDR2 SYDVKM. The CDR3 covers 12 residues. Trimming left V 6 bases short and J 2 bases short, with 7 bases between. CDR3 protein: CASRTAQETQYF. CDR3 sequence (DNA): TGTGCCAGCAGGACAGCACAAGAGACCCAGTACTTC.

V is TRBV28 and J is TRBJ1-3, with D perhaps TRBD1 (6 bases). The CDR3 covers 14 residues. The ends were cut back, 3 bases at V and 5 bases at J, with 11 bases in the middle. Germline V gene sequence: CDR1 MDHEN, CDR2 SYDVKM. DNA for the CDR3: TGTGCCAGCAGTTTTTGGGACATCCGAAACACCATATATTTT. Its translation: CASSFWDIRNTIYF.

The chain employs TRBV19 and TRBJ1-1, with D tentatively TRBD1 (5 bases). V was clipped by 5 bases and J by 3 bases, with 10 bases between them. Per the germline V gene, CDR1 is LNHDA and CDR2 is SQIVND (reference sequence). The CDR3 is 13 residues long. The CDR3: CASSPKTDTEAFF. The CDR3 region has the DNA TGTGCCAGTAGTCCCAAGACAGACACTGAAGCTTTCTTT.

This chain links TRBV30 with TRBJ1-5; unclear D gene. V was cut by 4 bases and J by 0 bases, with 7 bases left in between. This CDR3 spans 13 amino acids. The V gene's germline CDR1 is GTSNPN and CDR2 SVGIG (reference sequence). CDR3 sequence: CAWTRDSNQPQHF. The CDR3 DNA sequence: TGTGCCTGGACGCGAGATAGCAATCAGCCCCAGCATTTT.

V usage is TRBV10-3 and J usage is TRBJ2-1, with TRBD2 as a possible D gene (5 bases). V dropped 4 bases and J dropped 4 bases, with 5 bases sitting between them. CDR3 length: 12 amino acids. Germline lookup yields CDR1 ENHRY and CDR2 SYGVKD. CDR3 nucleotides: TGTGCCATCAGTGGGACTTACAATGAGCAGTTCTTC. It translates to CAISGTYNEQFF.

V usage is TRBV7-9 and J usage is TRBJ2-5; TRBD2 matches at 14 bases. The CDR3 runs 15 residues. The ends lost 11 bases at V and 1 base at J; junction bases unmatched: 6. Germline values: CDR1 SEHNR, CDR2 FQNEAQ (reference sequence). The CDR3: CALGGTSGGQETQYF. DNA of the CDR3: TGTGCCTTGGGCGGGACTAGCGGGGGCCAAGAGACCCAGTACTTC.

The gene calls are TRBV7-2 and TRBJ2-2; 9 bases agree with TRBD1. CDR1 is SGHTA and CDR2 is FQGNSA in the germline V gene. The CDR3 spans 16 residues. Unmatched junction bases numbered 7, after V lost 3 bases and J lost 5 bases. DNA of the CDR3: TGTGCCAGCAGCTTGTCGTGGGACAGGGAAACCGGGGAGCTGTTTTTT. As protein: CASSLSWDRETGELFF.

The chain has TRBV7-2 and TRBJ2-3; 8 nucleotides match TRBD2. Germline CDR1 SGHTA, CDR2 FQGNSA. V trimming: 4 bases; J trimming: 8 bases; junction bases outside the gene matches: 11. The CDR3 is made up of 15 amino acids. CDR3 region: CASSSSGTRSATQYF. DNA for the CDR3: TGTGCCAGCAGCTCATCCGGGACTAGATCGGCTACGCAGTATTTT.

The rearrangement links TRBV29-1 to TRBJ1-5; 10 bases agree with TRBD1. V was pared by 4 bases and J by 6 bases, with 6 bases of the junction left unmatched. CDR1 is SQVTM and CDR2 is ANQGSEA in the germline V gene. The CDR3 is 14 amino acids. CDR3 sequence (DNA): TGCAGCGTTGGGACAGGGGGGGACGGTCAGCCCCAGCATTTT. As protein: CSVGTGGDGQPQHF.